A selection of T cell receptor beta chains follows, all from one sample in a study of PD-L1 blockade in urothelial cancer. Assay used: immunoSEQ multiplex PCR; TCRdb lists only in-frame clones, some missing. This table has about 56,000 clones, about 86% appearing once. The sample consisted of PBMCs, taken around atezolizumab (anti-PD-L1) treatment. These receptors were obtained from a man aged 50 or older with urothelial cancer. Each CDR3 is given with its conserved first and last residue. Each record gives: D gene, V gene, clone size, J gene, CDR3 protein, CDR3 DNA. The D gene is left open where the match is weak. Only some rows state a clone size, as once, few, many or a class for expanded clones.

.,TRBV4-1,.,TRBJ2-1,CASSRTTYNEQFF,TGCGCCAGCAGCCGGACTACGTACAATGAGCAGTTCTTC
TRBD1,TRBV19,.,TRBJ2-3,CASSPEGASTDTQYF,TGTGCCAGTAGTCCCGAGGGGGCTAGCACAGATACGCAGTATTTT
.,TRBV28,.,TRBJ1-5,CASNRAAGAIVAQHF,TGTGCCAGCAATAGGGCCGCAGGGGCGATCGTGGCCCAGCATTTT
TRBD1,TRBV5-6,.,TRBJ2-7,CASSVKGSGGAYEQYF,TGTGCCAGCAGCGTGAAGGGGTCAGGGGGCGCCTACGAGCAGTACTTC
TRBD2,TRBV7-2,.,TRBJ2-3,CASFREPGLAGSSTDTQYF,TGTGCCAGCTTTCGGGAGCCGGGACTAGCGGGGAGCAGCACAGATACGCAGTATTTT
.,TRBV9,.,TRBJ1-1,CASSRTRVGYTEAFF,TGTGCCAGCAGTAGGACTCGGGTGGGGTACACTGAAGCTTTCTTT
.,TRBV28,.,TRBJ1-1,CASSPRGSVAEAFF,TGTGCCAGCAGTCCCCGGGGTTCCGTCGCTGAAGCTTTCTTT
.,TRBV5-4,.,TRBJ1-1,CASSFFFNTEAFF,TGTGCCAGCAGCTTCTTTTTTAACACTGAAGCTTTCTTT
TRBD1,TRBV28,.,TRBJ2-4,CASSHGTGKEYF,TGTGCCAGCAGCCACGGGACAGGGAAGGAGTACTTC
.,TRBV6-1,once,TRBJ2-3,CASRQGNPSTDTQYF,TGTGCCAGCAGGCAGGGGAACCCTAGCACAGATACGCAGTATTTT
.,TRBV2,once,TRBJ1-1,CASSVFGAGAFF,TGTGCCAGCAGTGTGTTTGGAGCCGGAGCTTTCTTT
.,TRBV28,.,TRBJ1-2,CASRRTRNYGYTF,TGTGCCAGCAGAAGGACACGCAACTATGGCTACACCTTC
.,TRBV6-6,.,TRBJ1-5,CASSYSHRVEQPQHF,TGTGCCAGCAGTTACTCGCACAGGGTAGAGCAGCCCCAGCATTTT
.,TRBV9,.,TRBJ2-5,CASSVVGLLGETQYF,TGTGCCAGCAGCGTAGTTGGGCTACTTGGGGAGACCCAGTACTTC
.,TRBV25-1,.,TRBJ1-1,CASSESYTEAFF,TGTGCCAGCAGTGAAAGCTACACTGAAGCTTTCTTT
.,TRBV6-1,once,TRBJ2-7,CASSPRDLSYEQYF,TGTGCCAGCAGTCCCCGGGACTTATCCTACGAGCAGTACTTC
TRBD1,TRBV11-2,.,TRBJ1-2,CASSPEQGAYYGYTF,TGTGCCAGCAGCCCAGAACAGGGGGCGTATTATGGCTACACCTTC
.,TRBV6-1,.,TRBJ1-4,CASSGGAEETNEKLFF,TGTGCCAGCAGTGGCGGGGCGGAGGAAACTAATGAAAAACTGTTTTTT
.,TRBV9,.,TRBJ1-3,CASSEAPGSGNTIYF,TGTGCCAGCAGCGAAGCCCCAGGGTCCGGAAACACCATATATTTT
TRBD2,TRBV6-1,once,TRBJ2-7,CASSGLGGRPLSYEQYF,TGTGCCAGCAGTGGGCTCGGCGGGAGGCCACTTTCTTACGAGCAGTACTTC
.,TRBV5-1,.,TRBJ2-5,CASSYSGETQYF,TGCGCCAGCAGCTACAGCGGAGAGACCCAGTACTTC
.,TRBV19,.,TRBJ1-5,CASRQTGYNQPQHF,TGTGCCAGTAGACAAACCGGGTATAATCAGCCCCAGCATTTT
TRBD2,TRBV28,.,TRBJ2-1,CASSFRSGGLAVYNEQFF,TGTGCCAGCAGTTTCCGGTCCGGCGGACTAGCAGTTTACAATGAGCAGTTCTTC
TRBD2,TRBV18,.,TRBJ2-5,CASSPGLAQETQYF,TGTGCCAGCTCACCCGGACTAGCCCAAGAGACCCAGTACTTC
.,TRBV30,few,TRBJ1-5,CAWTATDSYMSQPQHF,TGTGCCTGGACGGCGACGGACTCATATATGAGTCAGCCCCAGCATTTT
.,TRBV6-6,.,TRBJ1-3,CASSPRRSNTIYF,TGTGCCAGCAGCCCTCGCAGGTCCAACACCATATATTTT
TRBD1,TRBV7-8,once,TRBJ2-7,CASSLSPGTDYEQYF,TGTGCCAGCAGCTTAAGTCCCGGGACAGATTACGAGCAGTACTTC
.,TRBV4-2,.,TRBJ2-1,CASSQDPTLGGSEQFF,TGTGCCAGCAGCCAAGATCCTACACTAGGAGGGAGTGAGCAGTTCTTC
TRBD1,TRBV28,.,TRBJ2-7,CASSPGTGPYEQYF,TGTGCCAGCAGTCCCGGGACAGGACCTTACGAGCAGTACTTC
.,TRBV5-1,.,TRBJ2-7,CASGMTGSYEQYF,TGCGCCAGCGGCATGACGGGATCCTACGAGCAGTACTTC
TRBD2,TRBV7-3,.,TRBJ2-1,CASSILAGPYNEQFF,TGTGCCAGCAGCATATTAGCGGGACCTTACAATGAGCAGTTCTTC
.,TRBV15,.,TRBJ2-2,CATSRDAVTGELFF,TGTGCCACCAGCAGAGATGCAGTTACCGGGGAGCTGTTTTTT
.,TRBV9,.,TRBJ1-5,CASSPGQGIAQPQHF,TGTGCCAGCAGCCCGGGGCAGGGGATAGCTCAGCCCCAGCATTTT
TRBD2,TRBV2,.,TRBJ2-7,CASSETSGREQYF,TGTGCCAGCAGTGAGACTAGCGGAAGGGAGCAGTACTTC
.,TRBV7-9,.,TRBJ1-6,CASSLGEGTPSLHF,TGTGCCAGCAGCTTAGGGGAGGGAACCCCTTCCCTCCACTTT
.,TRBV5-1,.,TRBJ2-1,CASRSFNEQFF,TGCGCCAGCCGTTCTTTTAATGAGCAGTTCTTC
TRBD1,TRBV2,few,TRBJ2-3,CASSLDRGEDTQYF,TGTGCCAGCAGTCTGGACAGGGGTGAGGATACGCAGTATTTT
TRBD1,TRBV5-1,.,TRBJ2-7,CASSKGQGASEQYF,TGCGCCAGCAGCAAGGGACAGGGGGCGTCGGAGCAGTACTTC
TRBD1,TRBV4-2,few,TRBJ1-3,CASSQPGTGRGNTIYF,TGTGCCAGCAGCCAACCCGGGACAGGGCGAGGAAACACCATATATTTT
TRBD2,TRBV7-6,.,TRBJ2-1,CASSKGVGGSSYNEQFF,TGTGCCAGCAGCAAAGGGGTTGGCGGGAGCTCCTACAATGAGCAGTTCTTC
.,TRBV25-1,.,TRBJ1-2,CASRRSGGSPLDYTF,TGTGCCAGCAGACGTTCGGGGGGCAGCCCCTTAGACTACACCTTC
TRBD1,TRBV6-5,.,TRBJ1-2,CASRRQDRGRYGYTF,TGTGCCAGCAGGCGTCAAGACAGGGGGCGTTATGGCTACACCTTC
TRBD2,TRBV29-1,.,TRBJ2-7,CSVDDGTSSPRYF,TGCAGCGTTGATGACGGGACTAGCAGCCCTCGGTACTTC
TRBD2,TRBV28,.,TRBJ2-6,CASRRPGLAGGNSGANVLTF,TGTGCCAGCAGGCGTCCGGGACTAGCGGGAGGAAACTCTGGGGCCAACGTCCTGACTTTC
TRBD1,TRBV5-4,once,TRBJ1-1,CASSPTGVYTEAFF,TGTGCCAGCAGCCCCACAGGGGTTTACACTGAAGCTTTCTTT
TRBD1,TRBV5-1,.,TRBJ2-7,CASRETGSEQYF,TGCGCCAGCAGGGAGACAGGGTCCGAGCAGTACTTC
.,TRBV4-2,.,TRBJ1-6,CASSQERGSSYNSPLHF,TGTGCCAGCAGCCAAGAAAGGGGGAGCTCCTATAATTCACCCCTCCACTTT
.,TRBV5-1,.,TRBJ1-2,CASSLATTENYGYTF,TGCGCCAGCAGCTTGGCCACGACAGAGAACTATGGCTACACCTTC
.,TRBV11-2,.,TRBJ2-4,CASSLGQGNIQYF,TGTGCCAGCAGCTTAGGGCAGGGGAACATTCAGTACTTC
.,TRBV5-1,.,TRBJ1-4,CASSSGGGTNEKLFF,TGCGCCAGCAGCTCGGGAGGTGGAACTAATGAAAAACTGTTTTTT
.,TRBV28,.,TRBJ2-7,CASSLFRGGIPYEQYF,TGTGCCAGCAGTTTGTTCCGCGGCGGGATTCCCTACGAGCAGTACTTC
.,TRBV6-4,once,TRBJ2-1,CASSGGEDNEQFF,TGTGCCAGCAGTGGCGGGGAAGACAATGAGCAGTTCTTC